Listed below are T cell receptor beta chains from one sample, sequenced in a study of human T cells and chemical hapten exposure. TCRdb analysed the RACE reads with MiXCR anew, one entry per CDR3 protein. Of some 330,000 distinct CDR3 sequences in the sample, around 5.5% are singletons; the top ten hold around 8%. The sequences come from whole blood, collected in connection with sensitization to the hapten diphenylcyclopropenone (DPC). The receptors derive from a woman under 30 with alopecia areata. Some clones in this sample may be carry-over from other donors' samples. The CDR3 runs from the conserved cysteine through the conserved F or W. Each record gives: D gene, J gene, V gene, clone size, CDR3 protein, CDR3 DNA. D genes are given only for firm matches. A row's size may be missing; if present it is once, few, many or a size class.

TRBD2,TRBJ2-1,TRBV6-2/TRBV6-3,few,CASSFGRGAYNEQFF,TGTGCCAGCAGTTTTGGGCGGGGGGCCTACAATGAGCAGTTCTTC
TRBD1,TRBJ2-3,TRBV7-9,.,CASSLFPPQGDSTDTQYF,TGTGCCAGCAGCTTATTCCCTCCGCAGGGGGATAGCACAGATACGCAGTATTTT
.,TRBJ1-1,TRBV3-1,many,CASSQGLGDTEAFF,TGTGCCAGCAGCCAAGGTCTTGGTGACACTGAAGCTTTCTTT
.,TRBJ1-2,TRBV20-1,few,CSARDLRSYGYTF,TGCAGTGCTAGAGATCTGAGGAGCTATGGCTACACCTTC
.,TRBJ1-6,TRBV12-3/TRBV12-4,.,CASSSGGWDSPLHF,TGTGCCAGCAGTTCGGGGGGCTGGGATTCACCCCTCCACTTT
.,TRBJ1-2,TRBV4-2,many,CASSQERADYGYTF,TGTGCCAGCAGCCAAGAGAGGGCAGACTATGGCTACACCTTC
.,TRBJ1-2,TRBV29-1,many,CSVAGLENYGYTF,TGCAGCGTTGCGGGACTGGAAAACTATGGCTACACCTTC
TRBD1,TRBJ2-5,TRBV7-8,few,CASSRDRETQYF,TGTGCCAGCAGCCGGGACAGAGAGACCCAGTACTTC
.,TRBJ2-3,TRBV10-3,.,CAISEGATDTQYF,TGTGCCATCAGTGAGGGGGCCACAGATACGCAGTATTTT
TRBD1,TRBJ1-5,TRBV24-1,many,CATSDLGRGQGINRAQHF,TGTGCCACCAGTGATTTGGGGCGGGGACAGGGGATCAATAGGGCCCAGCATTTT
TRBD2,TRBJ2-7,TRBV7-2,.,CASSLVVAGAYEQYF,TGTGCCAGCAGCTTAGTGGTAGCGGGGGCGTACGAGCAGTACTTC
.,TRBJ1-5,TRBV10-3,.,CAISAGGSNQPQHF,TGTGCCATCAGTGCTGGGGGCAGCAATCAGCCCCAGCATTTT
TRBD2,TRBJ2-3,TRBV11-2,many,CASKGLVHTDTQYF,TGTGCCAGCAAAGGACTAGTGCACACAGATACGCAGTATTTT
.,TRBJ2-7,TRBV5-1,many,CASSFYGAGQTYEQYF,TGCGCCAGCAGCTTTTACGGGGCGGGACAGACCTACGAGCAGTACTTC
.,TRBJ1-3,TRBV6-5,many,CASSYSWGVSGNTIYF,TGTGCCAGCAGTTACTCGTGGGGGGTCTCTGGAAACACCATATATTTT
.,TRBJ1-1,TRBV18,many,CASSPGRKPGAFF,TGTGCCAGCTCACCGGGACGAAAACCTGGGGCTTTCTTT
.,TRBJ2-7,TRBV4-2,.,CASSQDSRRQYF,TGTGCCAGCAGCCAAGACAGCAGGCGGCAGTACTTC
.,TRBJ1-1,TRBV5-5,many,CASSFTAYTEAFF,TGTGCCAGCAGCTTTACGGCGTACACTGAAGCTTTCTTT
.,TRBJ2-7,TRBV20-1,.,CSARPKFRDEQYF,TGCAGTGCTAGGCCCAAGTTTAGGGACGAGCAGTACTTC
.,TRBJ2-4,TRBV4-3,many,CASSQASGTPGDIQYF,TGCGCCAGCAGCCAGGCGTCCGGGACCCCGGGGGACATTCAGTACTTC
.,TRBJ1-6,TRBV12-3/TRBV12-4,.,CASSPTSVPSPLHF,TGTGCCAGCAGTCCCACCAGCGTCCCCTCACCCCTCCACTTT
.,TRBJ2-6,TRBV3-1,many,CASSQDLGTGANVLTF,TGTGCCAGCAGCCAAGATCTTGGAACTGGGGCCAACGTCCTGACTTTC
.,TRBJ1-4,TRBV12-3/TRBV12-4,.,CATRRQDNEKLFF,TGTGCCACCAGGCGACAGGATAATGAAAAACTGTTTTTT
.,TRBJ2-3,TRBV20-1,many,CSARIPGDTQYF,TGCAGTGCTAGAATCCCCGGGGATACGCAGTATTTT
TRBD2,TRBJ2-2,TRBV3-1,many,CASSRLLGGTGELFF,TGTGCCAGCAGTCGTCTTCTGGGGGGGACCGGGGAGCTGTTTTTT
.,TRBJ1-1,TRBV20-1,.,CSAREDSGREGEAFF,TGCAGTGCTAGAGAAGATTCGGGGAGGGAGGGTGAAGCTTTCTTT
.,TRBJ2-5,TRBV20-1,few,CSATNRVGETQYF,TGCAGTGCTACGAACCGGGTCGGAGAGACCCAGTACTTC
TRBD1,TRBJ1-2,TRBV5-6,many,CASSLPRDKGAHGYTF,TGTGCCAGCAGTCTCCCCCGTGATAAGGGGGCACATGGCTACACCTTC
.,TRBJ2-1,TRBV29-1,many,CSLAVYNEQFF,TGCAGCTTAGCTGTATACAATGAGCAGTTCTTC
.,TRBJ2-1,TRBV18,few,CASSPTERTYNEQFF,TGTGCCAGCTCACCCACGGAACGGACCTACAATGAGCAGTTCTTC
.,TRBJ1-2,TRBV6-2/TRBV6-3,.,CASSYGDQTGHGYTF,TGTGCCAGCAGTTACGGGGACCAGACAGGCCATGGCTACACCTTC
.,TRBJ1-5,TRBV7-2,.,CASSLSLSNQPQHF,TGTGCCAGCAGCTTAAGTCTTAGCAATCAGCCCCAGCATTTT
.,TRBJ1-6,TRBV6-1,many,CASSEWSLAGDSPLHF,TGTGCCAGCAGTGAATGGTCGTTGGCAGGGGATTCACCCCTCCACTTT
.,TRBJ1-1,TRBV6-6,.,CASSYFQSFQGSTEAFF,TGTGCCAGCAGTTACTTCCAGTCTTTCCAGGGGTCGACTGAAGCTTTCTTT
.,TRBJ2-7,TRBV28,.,CASSLSLEYEQYF,TGTGCCAGCAGTTTGTCTTTAGAGTACGAGCAGTACTTC
TRBD1,TRBJ2-2,TRBV6-5,many,CASRWTGGDGELFF,TGTGCCAGCAGGTGGACAGGGGGAGACGGGGAGCTGTTTTTT
.,TRBJ1-4,TRBV20-1,.,CSAKQNNEKLFF,TGCAGTGCTAAACAGAATAATGAAAAACTGTTTTTT
TRBD2,TRBJ2-3,TRBV9,many,CASSVALAGEMTQYF,TGTGCCAGCAGCGTAGCGCTAGCGGGGGAAATGACGCAGTATTTT
.,TRBJ1-3,TRBV12-3/TRBV12-4,.,CASTPRNWGNTIYF,TGTGCCAGCACCCCTCGGAACTGGGGAAACACCATATATTTT
TRBD2,TRBJ2-1,TRBV19,few,CASRPYGTSAANEQFF,TGTGCCAGTAGGCCCTACGGGACTAGTGCCGCCAATGAGCAGTTCTTC
.,TRBJ1-2,TRBV6-5,few,CASSYAIGGEYGYTF,TGTGCCAGCAGTTACGCGATTGGGGGGGAGTATGGCTACACCTTC
.,TRBJ2-7,TRBV10-3,.,CATQRQQSSYEQYF,TGTGCCACCCAAAGGCAGCAGTCCTCCTACGAGCAGTACTTC
TRBD1,TRBJ2-3,TRBV7-8,.,CASSARQGRTDTQYF,TGTGCCAGCAGCGCCCGACAGGGGCGCACAGATACGCAGTATTTT
TRBD1,TRBJ1-5,TRBV6-5,.,CASSYGGQGRGGNQPQHF,TGTGCCAGCAGTTACGGGGGACAGGGGAGAGGAGGCAATCAGCCCCAGCATTTT
TRBD1,TRBJ2-3,TRBV6-2/TRBV6-3,.,CASSYRGTSTDTQYF,TGTGCCAGCAGCTACAGGGGGACTAGCACAGATACGCAGTATTTT
.,TRBJ1-1,TRBV10-3,many,CAISEAGRAEAFF,TGTGCCATCAGTGAAGCGGGCAGGGCTGAAGCTTTCTTT
.,TRBJ2-4,TRBV19,.,CASSIVLAKNIQYF,TGTGCCAGTAGCATCGTATTAGCCAAAAACATTCAGTACTTC
TRBD1,TRBJ1-2,TRBV12-3/TRBV12-4,few,CASSRGQIYGYTF,TGTGCCAGCAGTCGGGGACAGATCTATGGCTACACCTTC